One TCR beta chain is described in this entry. The sample originates from a study of blood T cell repertoires in COVID-19. Study at large: Samples of COVID-19 (acute and convalescent) were obtained from the United States, Italy and Spain. The cDNA or gDNA used as material had been derived from T cells, B-cell-depleted T cells, or PBMCs.

As handled by the study authors: Amplification from reference gene primers served as the basis for estimated nucleated cell counts. Only in-frame clones appear in the TCRdb table, and some are missing; sequencing was by immunoSEQ multiplex PCR. From that table come the V and J calls and clone size; the DNA was used to work out D and trimming. The table records some 46,000 clones, roughly 87% of them present only once. The CDR3 covers 15 residues. V was pared by 3 bases and J by 3 bases, with 13 bases between. CDR1 and CDR2 from the germline V gene are KGHDR and SFDVKD. This clonotype originated in a man in his 60s with active COVID-19. The chain is built from TRBV24-1 and TRBJ1-1, with D possibly TRBD1 on 5 matching bases. Material for sequencing was peripheral blood. The CDR3, as DNA: TGTGCCACCAGTGATCCCCGGCAGGGTGACACTGAAGCTTTCTTT. It specifies CATSDPRQGDTEAFF.